This T cell receptor beta chain originates from a study of T cell repertoires in cytomegalovirus infection. The overall study: Public signatures in TCR beta pointed to CMV infection and matching HLA type.

V dropped 1 base and J dropped 4 bases, with 7 bases sitting between them. Germline V gene lookup returns CDR1 SGHRS and CDR2 YFSETQ. The CDR3 consists of 13 residues. This clonotype was seen a few times. Its antigen is still unknown. TCRdb called the reads again in MiXCR, with one record for every CDR3 protein. This sample has a few hundred thousand distinct CDR3 sequences, with roughly an eighth found just once. The study's findings and limits: Carriers of CMV and the relevant HLA type were discriminated by public TCR beta frequency. HLA-C-restricted CMV clonotypes gave the most frequent clonotype in two of eight donors.

Sequenced: PBMCs. This clonotype was obtained from a human donor in good health (CMV status not recorded). Some clones in this sample may be carry-over from other donors' samples. The chain couples TRBV5-1 to TRBJ2-3; maybe TRBD1 (5 bases). The CDR3, as DNA: TGCGCCAGCAGCTTGCAGGGCGCAGATACGCAGTATTTT. Translating it yields CASSLQGADTQYF.